One sample yielded the 6 T cell receptor beta chains listed below, sequenced in a study of PD-1 blockade in classical Hodgkin lymphoma. Method: immunoSEQ multiplex PCR; TCRdb's copy keeps in-frame clones and lacks some. The table includes around 45,000 clones, about three quarters detected once. As to time point: cycle 4 day 1 (C4D1), after around six weeks of nivolumab. Brentuximab vedotin exposure varied among the patients, all of whom had relapsed after autologous stem cell transplantation. This specimen was peripheral blood mononuclear cells (PBMCs), taken before the fourth cycle of nivolumab. The receptors originated from a human donor with classical Hodgkin lymphoma.

V and J are TRBV5-6 and TRBJ2-2; 13 nucleotides agree with TRBD2. CDR3 length equals 16 residues. CDR1 is SGHDT and CDR2 is YYEEEE in the germline V gene. V lost 3 bases to trimming and J lost 3 bases; unmatched junction nucleotides: 2. CDR3 protein: CASSWTSGGYTGELFF. CDR3 DNA sequence: TGTGCCAGCAGCTGGACTAGCGGGGGATACACCGGGGAGCTGTTTTTT.

V usage is TRBV2 and J usage is TRBJ1-5; TRBD1 aligns across 9 bases. V dropped 4 bases and J dropped 2; count of bases not matched to a gene: 0. Germline values: CDR1 SNHLY, CDR2 FYNNEI. The CDR3 is 14 residues long. In DNA, the CDR3 is TGTGCCAGCAGTGGGACAGGGGGCAATCAGCCCCAGCATTTT. This sequence encodes CASSGTGGNQPQHF.

This chain uses TRBV11-3 with TRBJ1-3; 10 positions match TRBD1. CDR1 is SGHNT, CDR2 YENEEA, per germline. V lost 3 bases to trimming and J lost 7 bases; unmatched junction nucleotides: 3. CDR3 length: 14 residues. The CDR3 DNA follows: TGTGCCAGCAGCTTGGACAGGGGGTTGAACACCATATATTTT. Translation: CASSLDRGLNTIYF.

This chain connects TRBV27 to TRBJ1-4; no clear D gene. The CDR3 extends over 13 amino acids. Germline V gene data show CDR1 as MNHEY and CDR2 as SMNVEV (reference sequence). The V end lost 6 bases, the J end lost 8 bases, and 13 bases lay between the germline ends. CDR3 loop: CASRAILGEKLFF. CDR3 nucleotide sequence: TGTGCCAGCAGAGCGATTTTGGGAGAAAAACTGTTTTTT.

The chain carries TRBV27 and TRBJ1-1, with no clear D. Trimming removed 4 bases at V and 0 bases at J, with 9 bases between. This CDR3 has 14 amino acids. The V gene's germline CDR1 is MNHEY and CDR2 SMNVEV (reference sequence). As DNA, the CDR3 is TGTGCCAGCAGTTGGAATAATTTGAACACTGAAGCTTTCTTT. This sequence encodes CASSWNNLNTEAFF.

CDR3 protein: CASSYSPGSGAQHF. The CDR3 nucleotides are TGTGCCAGCAGTTACTCACCAGGGAGCGGGGCCCAGCATTTT. V gene TRBV6-5 combines with J gene TRBJ1-5, with D tentatively TRBD1 (5 bases). CDR3 length equals 14 residues. V was pared by 0 bases and J by 11 bases, with 14 bases between. The germline V gene encodes CDR1 MNHEY and CDR2 SVGAGI.